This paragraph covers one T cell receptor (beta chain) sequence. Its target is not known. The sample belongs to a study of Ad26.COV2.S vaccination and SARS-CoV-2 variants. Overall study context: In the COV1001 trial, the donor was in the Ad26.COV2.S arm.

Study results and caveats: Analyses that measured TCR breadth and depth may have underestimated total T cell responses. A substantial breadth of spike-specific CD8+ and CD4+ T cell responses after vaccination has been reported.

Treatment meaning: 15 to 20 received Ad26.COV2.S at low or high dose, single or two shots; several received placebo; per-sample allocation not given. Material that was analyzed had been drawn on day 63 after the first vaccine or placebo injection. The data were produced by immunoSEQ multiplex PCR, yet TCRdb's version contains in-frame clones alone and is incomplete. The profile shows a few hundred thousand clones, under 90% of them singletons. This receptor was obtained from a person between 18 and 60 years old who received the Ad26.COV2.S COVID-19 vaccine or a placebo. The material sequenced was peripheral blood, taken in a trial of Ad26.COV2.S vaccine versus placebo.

CDR3 nucleotides: TGTGCCAGCAGCCTAGGCTCTGGGGCCAACGTCCTGACTTTC. Its translation: CASSLGSGANVLTF. The chain employs TRBV6-4 and TRBJ2-6, with D unclear. Germline V gene sequence: CDR1 MRHNA, CDR2 SNTAGT. The V gene lost 6 bases and the J gene lost 0 bases, with 6 bases spanning the gap. The length of the CDR3 is 14 residues.